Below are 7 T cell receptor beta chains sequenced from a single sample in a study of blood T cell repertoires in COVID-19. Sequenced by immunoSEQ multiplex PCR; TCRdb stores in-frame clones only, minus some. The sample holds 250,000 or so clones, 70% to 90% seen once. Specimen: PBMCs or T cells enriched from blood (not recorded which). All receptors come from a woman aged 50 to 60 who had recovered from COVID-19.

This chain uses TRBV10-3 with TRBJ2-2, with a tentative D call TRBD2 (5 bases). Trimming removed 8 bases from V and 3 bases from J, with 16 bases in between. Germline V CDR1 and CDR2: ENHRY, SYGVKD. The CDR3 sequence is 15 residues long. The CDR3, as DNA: TGTGCCATCGGGTCGAGCGGCTTGGACACCGGGGAGCTGTTTTTT. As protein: CAIGSSGLDTGELFF.

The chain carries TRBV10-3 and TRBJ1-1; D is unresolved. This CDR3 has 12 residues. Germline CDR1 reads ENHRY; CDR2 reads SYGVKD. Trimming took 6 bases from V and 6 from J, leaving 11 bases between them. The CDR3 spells CAISPDTAEAFF. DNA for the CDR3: TGTGCCATCAGCCCCGACACCGCTGAAGCTTTCTTT.

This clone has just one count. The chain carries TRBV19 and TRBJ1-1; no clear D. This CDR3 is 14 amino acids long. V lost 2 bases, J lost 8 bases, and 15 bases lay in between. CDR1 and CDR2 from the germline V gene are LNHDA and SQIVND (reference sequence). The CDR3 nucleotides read TGTGCCAGTAGTATATTGGGGAGCCCCAAAGAAGCTTTCTTT. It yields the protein CASSILGSPKEAFF.

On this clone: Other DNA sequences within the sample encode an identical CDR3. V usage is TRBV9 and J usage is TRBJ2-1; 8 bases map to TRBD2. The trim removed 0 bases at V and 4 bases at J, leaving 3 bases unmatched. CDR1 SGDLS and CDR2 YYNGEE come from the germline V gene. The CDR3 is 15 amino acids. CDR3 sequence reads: CASSVELAAYNEQFF. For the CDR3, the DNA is TGTGCCAGCAGCGTAGAACTAGCGGCATACAATGAGCAGTTCTTC.

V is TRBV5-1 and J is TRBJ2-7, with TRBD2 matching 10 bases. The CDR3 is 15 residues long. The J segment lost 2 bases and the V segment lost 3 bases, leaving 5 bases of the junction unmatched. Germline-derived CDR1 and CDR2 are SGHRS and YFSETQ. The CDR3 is CASSSSGRLPYEQYF. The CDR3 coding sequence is TGCGCCAGCAGCTCTAGCGGGAGATTGCCCTACGAGCAGTACTTC.

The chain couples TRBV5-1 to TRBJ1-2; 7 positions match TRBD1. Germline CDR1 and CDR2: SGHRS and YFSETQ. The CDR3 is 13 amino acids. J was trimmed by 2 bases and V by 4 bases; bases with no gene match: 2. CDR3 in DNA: TGCGCCAGCAGCATGACAGGGAACTATGGCTACACCTTC. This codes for CASSMTGNYGYTF.

CDR3 DNA sequence: TGTGCCAGCTCATACAGGTCGAACACTGAAGCTTTCTTT. It codes for CASSYRSNTEAFF. The chain is built from TRBV18 and TRBJ1-1, with TRBD1 as a possible D gene (5 bases). CDR3 length: 13 residues. CDR1 KGHSH and CDR2 LQKENI come from the germline V gene. The ends were cut back, 5 bases at V and 1 base at J, with 8 bases in the middle.